The rows below give T cell receptor beta chains drawn from one sample of a study of T cells in Graves' hyperthyroidism and ophthalmopathy. One entry per CDR3 protein, called by TCRdb with MiXCR from the multiplex PCR reads. The sample includes roughly 800,000 distinct CDR3 sequences, 38% seen only once; the top ten take 7% to 10%. The sample taken for sequencing was blood. Receptor source: a man aged 18 to 29 with Graves' hyperthyroidism. Each CDR3 is given with its conserved first and last residue. Fields, in order: CDR3 length, clone size, V gene, J gene, D gene, CDR3 DNA, CDR3 protein. D genes are given only for firm matches. Only some rows state a clone size, as once, few, many or a class for expanded clones.

length: 16; size: NA; V: TRBV7-6; J: TRBJ2-5; D: NA; DNA: TGTGCCAGCAGCCGTACGGTGGGGCAGTACCAAGAGACCCAGTACTTC; CDR3: CASSRTVGQYQETQYF
length: 14; size: NA; V: TRBV29-1; J: TRBJ1-1; D: TRBD1; DNA: TGCAGCGTTGCGGACAGGGGTGGGAACACTGAAGCTTTCTTT; CDR3: CSVADRGGNTEAFF
length: 14; size: many; V: TRBV9; J: TRBJ1-1; D: NA; DNA: TGTGCCAGCAGCGTAGACAGGACCACGGGGAAAGCTTTCTTT; CDR3: CASSVDRTTGKAFF
length: 14; size: many; V: TRBV5-6; J: TRBJ2-5; D: NA; DNA: TGTGCCAGCAGCCGCATCGGGATGAGGGAGACCCAGTACTTC; CDR3: CASSRIGMRETQYF
length: 15; size: NA; V: TRBV10-3; J: TRBJ2-2; D: TRBD1; DNA: TGTGCCAGCACCGACGGGACAGGGGACACCGGGGAGCTGTTTTTT; CDR3: CASTDGTGDTGELFF
length: 15; size: few; V: TRBV7-9; J: TRBJ2-7; D: TRBD2; DNA: TGTGCCAGCAGCTTAATCGCCAGCGGGAGTCGTGAGCAGTACTTC; CDR3: CASSLIASGSREQYF
length: 13; size: few; V: TRBV11-2; J: TRBJ2-6; D: NA; DNA: TGTGCCAGCAGCTTAGATCGCCTCAACGTCCTGACTTTC; CDR3: CASSLDRLNVLTF
length: 19; size: few; V: TRBV19; J: TRBJ1-1; D: TRBD1; DNA: TGTGCCAGTAGTATTCGCGTCGGGACAGGCCGAAGCGTGAACACTGAAGCTTTCTTT; CDR3: CASSIRVGTGRSVNTEAFF
length: 13; size: NA; V: TRBV10-2; J: TRBJ2-7; D: TRBD2; DNA: TGCGCCAGCAACGGCGGGACTAGGAACGAGCAGTACTTC; CDR3: CASNGGTRNEQYF
length: 14; size: NA; V: TRBV20-1; J: TRBJ2-7; D: TRBD2; DNA: TGCAGTGCTCCGTCTAGCGGGGCTACCTACGAGCAGTACTTC; CDR3: CSAPSSGATYEQYF
length: 16; size: NA; V: TRBV6-5; J: TRBJ1-1; D: TRBD1; DNA: TGTGCCAGCAGTTACCACGGGACAGGGCGGGACACTGAAGCTTTCTTT; CDR3: CASSYHGTGRDTEAFF
length: 16; size: many; V: TRBV10-3; J: TRBJ2-2; D: NA; DNA: TGTGCCATCAGTGAGCGTGGGTCAGGGGACACCGGGGAGCTGTTTTTT; CDR3: CAISERGSGDTGELFF
length: 14; size: NA; V: TRBV5-4; J: TRBJ1-6; D: NA; DNA: TGTGCCAGCAGCGGTAGCGGGGGTGGTTCACCCCTCCACTTT; CDR3: CASSGSGGGSPLHF
length: 16; size: once; V: TRBV7-2; J: TRBJ1-1; D: NA; DNA: TGCGCCAGCAGCCTTTTTACGGGGCCGGTTAACACTGAAGCTTTCTTT; CDR3: CASSLFTGPVNTEAFF
length: 13; size: many; V: TRBV7-2; J: TRBJ2-5; D: NA; DNA: TGTGCCAGCAGCTTACGGGGTATGGAGACCCAGTACTTC; CDR3: CASSLRGMETQYF
length: 15; size: NA; V: TRBV4-2; J: TRBJ2-3; D: NA; DNA: TGTGCCAGCAGCCAAGCCCTGACTAGCACAGATACGCAGTATTTT; CDR3: CASSQALTSTDTQYF
length: 14; size: few; V: TRBV12-3/TRBV12-4; J: TRBJ1-6; D: NA; DNA: TGTGCCAGCAGTTTCGTGGAGGGGAACACACCCCTCCACTTT; CDR3: CASSFVEGNTPLHF
length: 14; size: NA; V: TRBV5-1; J: TRBJ2-7; D: NA; DNA: TGCGCCAGCAGCCAAGGGCCAGGGGGGGTCGAGCAGTACTTC; CDR3: CASSQGPGGVEQYF
length: 16; size: NA; V: TRBV27; J: TRBJ1-1; D: TRBD1; DNA: TGTGCCAGCAGCAGCCGTGGGACAGGATCGAACACTGAAGCTTTCTTT; CDR3: CASSSRGTGSNTEAFF
length: 12; size: many; V: TRBV10-2; J: TRBJ2-7; D: NA; DNA: TGCGCCAGCAGTGAGTACGCCTACGAGCAGTACTTC; CDR3: CASSEYAYEQYF
length: 12; size: NA; V: TRBV29-1; J: TRBJ1-2; D: NA; DNA: TGCAGCGTTGGAGAAGGAGGCGATGGCTACACCTTC; CDR3: CSVGEGGDGYTF
length: 14; size: few; V: TRBV4-1; J: TRBJ2-5; D: NA; DNA: TGCGCCAGCAGCCAAACGGTCCCCCAAGAGACCCAGTACTTC; CDR3: CASSQTVPQETQYF